The following is a TCR beta chain sequence with its context. This specimen comes from a study of blood T cell repertoires in COVID-19. About the study: Sources were T cells, B-cell-depleted T cells, or PBMCs; the material itself was cDNA or gDNA.

The authors' processing: Amplified reference gene primers provided the basis for estimating nucleated cell counts. This table comes from immunoSEQ multiplex PCR, and its TCRdb copy is limited to in-frame clones, with some not included. Clonal size and the V and J genes are those of that table, whereas D and trimming came from the DNA. The repertoire holds about 200,000 clones, roughly 85% seen once, with around 20% in the top ten. Study members were between about 18 and 95 years old and lived in approximately 25 US regions. Participants reported their clinical history, and cohort assignment relied on those reports. This TCR was recovered from a man aged 35 to 55 who had recovered from COVID-19. Sequenced: PBMCs or T cells enriched from blood (not recorded which).

The CDR3 region has the DNA TGTGCCAGCACCCGTACAAGGGGGAATCAGCCCCAGCATTTT. Its protein product is CASTRTRGNQPQHF. The chain combines TRBV2 with TRBJ1-5, with D possibly matching TRBD1 (6 bases). Trimming took 7 bases from V and 4 from J, leaving 14 bases between them. Germline CDR1 is SNHLY and CDR2 is FYNNEI. CDR3 length: 14 residues.